Below are 26 T cell receptor beta chains sequenced from a single sample in a study of blood T cell repertoires in COVID-19. Here immunoSEQ multiplex PCR was the method, and the copy in TCRdb shows in-frame clones only, minus some. The table shows about 220,000 clones, with roughly 76% occurring only once. Sequencing was done on a sample of peripheral blood. The source is a human donor in a cohort sampled during active COVID-19.

The chain combines TRBV10-3 with TRBJ2-1, with TRBD1 as a possible D gene (5 bases). Germline assignment: CDR1 ENHRY and CDR2 SYGVKD. The CDR3 runs 16 residues. V gave up 3 bases and J gave up 0 bases, with 12 bases separating them. CDR3 bases: TGTGCCATCAGTGACTTAGTCAGGGACTCCTACAATGAGCAGTTCTTC. Residues: CAISDLVRDSYNEQFF.

Relative to its sample, this clone is medium-sized. This chain connects TRBV7-9 to TRBJ2-7; perhaps TRBD2 as D (6 bases). The CDR3 totals 16 residues. Germline loops: CDR1 SEHNR, CDR2 FQNEAQ (reference sequence). Trimming removed 5 bases from V and 3 bases from J, with 20 bases in between. DNA for the CDR3: TGTGCCAGCAGCCCCCACCCCCCGACTAGAGACTACGAGCAGTACTTC. Its translation: CASSPHPPTRDYEQYF.

The chain couples TRBV3-1 (or the pseudogene TRBV3-2) to TRBJ1-6, with D maybe TRBD1 (5 bases). The CDR3 sequence is 13 residues long. Germline V lookup: CDR1 LGHDT, CDR2 YNNKEL (reference sequence). V lost 6 bases and J 8 bases, leaving 11 bases between the germline ends. Here the CDR3 reads CASRGWGDSPLHF. The CDR3 coding sequence is TGTGCCAGCAGAGGATGGGGGGATTCACCCCTCCACTTT.

This chain connects TRBV5-1 to TRBJ2-7; 8 bases fit TRBD1. The CDR3 runs 13 residues. Unmatched junction bases numbered 8, after V lost 7 bases and J lost 5 bases. Germline CDR1 SGHRS, CDR2 YFSETQ. CDR3 sequence reads: CASGRQGINEQYF. Here the CDR3 DNA reads TGCGCCAGCGGGCGACAGGGGATCAACGAGCAGTACTTC.

Worth noting for this clone: The same CDR3 also results from other DNA sequences found in this sample. The rearrangement links TRBV6-2 or TRBV6-3 to TRBJ1-1; D is uncertain. The germline V gene encodes CDR1 MNHEY and CDR2 SVGEGT. There are 13 residues in the CDR3. Trimming left V 0 bases short and J 3 bases short, with 5 bases between. The CDR3 region is CASSYSRDTEAFF. The DNA for the CDR3 is TGTGCCAGCAGTTACTCTAGAGACACTGAAGCTTTCTTT.

The V gene is TRBV6-6, the J gene TRBJ1-5; 11 bases line up with TRBD1. The germline CDR1 and CDR2 sequences are MNHNY and SVGAGI (reference sequence). The CDR3 contains 16 residues. Germline trimming cut 2 bases from V and 6 bases from J; bases unmatched to any gene: 6. In DNA, the CDR3 is TGTGCCAGCAGTTACCCGGACAGGGGGCCGGGTCAGCCCCAGCATTTT. As protein: CASSYPDRGPGQPQHF.

The genes are TRBV24-1 and TRBJ2-2, with 8 bases identical to TRBD1. CDR3 size: 16 residues. In germline, CDR1 is KGHDR, CDR2 SFDVKD. With V trimmed by 3 bases and J by 0 bases, 2 bases remained unmatched. The CDR3 sequence is CATSDRTGTNTGELFF. The CDR3, as DNA: TGTGCCACCAGTGATCGGACAGGGACGAACACCGGGGAGCTGTTTTTT.

The genes are TRBV19 and TRBJ2-7, with a tentative D call TRBD2 (5 bases). The CDR3 runs to 15 residues. V was shortened by 3 bases and J by 0 bases, with 12 bases between the two germline ends. The germline V gene has CDR1 LNHDA and CDR2 SQIVND (reference sequence). As DNA, the CDR3 is TGTGCCAGTAGTATCGGGGAAAGAAGCTCCTACGAGCAGTACTTC. Its translation: CASSIGERSSYEQYF.

As to this clone: The same CDR3 can be traced to other DNA sequences in this sample. The chain links TRBV19 to TRBJ2-7, with a weak D call TRBD2 (5 bases). Trimming shortened V by 6 bases and J by 2 bases, and 11 bases separated the two germline ends. The CDR3 covers 13 residues. CDR1 LNHDA and CDR2 SQIVND come from the germline V gene (reference sequence). CDR3 sequence (DNA): TGTGCCAGTAGGAGCGGTTTTACCTACGAGCAGTACTTC. Translating gives CASRSGFTYEQYF.

The chain uses TRBV7-6 and TRBJ2-1; tentatively, D is TRBD2 (5 bases). The V gene lost 8 bases and the J gene lost 6 bases, with 26 bases spanning the gap. CDR3 length: 17 amino acids. The germline CDR1 and CDR2 sequences are SGHVS and FNYEAQ. The CDR3 coding sequence is TGTGCCAGCGGAGGCAGGTTGGGGTTTGGTCTTGGCAATGAGCAGTTCTTC. Its translation: CASGGRLGFGLGNEQFF.

In its sample, this clone was seen many times. The chain carries TRBV28 and TRBJ2-7, with D unresolved. V lost 8 bases to trimming and J lost 0 bases, with 14 bases between them. Germline loops: CDR1 MDHEN, CDR2 SYDVKM. The CDR3 is 14 amino acids. The CDR3 bases are TGTGCCAGCGGCCGTCCCTCAGACTCCTACGAGCAGTACTTC. This sequence encodes CASGRPSDSYEQYF.

V and J are TRBV5-4 and TRBJ2-7, with 9 positions matching TRBD1. Germline assignment: CDR1 SGHNT and CDR2 YYREEE (reference sequence). The V gene end was trimmed by 4 bases and the J gene end by 7 bases; junction bases not matched to a gene: 12. The CDR3 consists of 15 residues. CDR3: CASSATGTGISEQYF. The CDR3 region has the DNA TGTGCCAGCAGCGCTACCGGGACAGGGATCTCGGAGCAGTACTTC. The full variable domain, its missing parts supplied by reference TRBV5-4 and TRBJ2-7, is ETGVTQSPTHLIKTRGQQVTLRCSSQSGHNTVSWYQQALGQGPQFIFQYYREEENGRGNFPPRFSGLQFPNYSSELNVNALELDDSALYLCASSATGTGISEQYFGPGTRLTVT.

The V gene is TRBV28, the J gene TRBJ1-1; unclear D gene. This CDR3 is 15 amino acids long. Germline values: CDR1 MDHEN, CDR2 SYDVKM. Trimming shortened V by 5 bases and J by 0 bases, and 13 bases separated the two germline ends. The CDR3 region is CASSRPGVLNTEAFF. The CDR3 coding sequence is TGTGCCAGCAGTCGCCCCGGGGTCCTGAACACTGAAGCTTTCTTT.

J is TRBJ1-1 and V is TRBV18, with D possibly matching TRBD1 (5 bases). CDR1 and CDR2 (germline): KGHSH, LQKENI. V was pared by 4 bases and J by 1 base, with 22 bases between. The CDR3 spans 18 residues. The CDR3 region has the DNA TGTGCCAGCTCACAACGATTCGGGGGTAATAGTGGGAACACTGAAGCTTTCTTT. It is translated as CASSQRFGGNSGNTEAFF. The full variable domain, its missing parts supplied by reference TRBV18 and TRBJ1-1, is NAGVMQNPRHLVRRRGQEARLRCSPMKGHSHVYWYRQLPEEGLKFMVYLQKENIIDESGMPKERFSAEFPKEGPSILRIQQVVRGDSAAYFCASSQRFGGNSGNTEAFFGQGTRLTVV.

This sequence joins TRBV7-6 and TRBJ1-6; no clear D gene. The CDR3 covers 15 residues. Trimming cost V 2 bases and J 9 bases, with 14 bases left between them. CDR1 and CDR2 from the germline V gene are SGHVS and FNYEAQ. The CDR3 here is CASSLSFSGGSPLHF. CDR3 in DNA: TGTGCCAGCAGCTTAAGTTTCTCAGGAGGTTCACCCCTCCACTTT.

The gene calls are TRBV4-3 and TRBJ2-1, with 12 bases aligning to TRBD2. The CDR3 is 17 residues long. CDR1 and CDR2 from the germline V gene are LGHNA and YSLEER. The V segment lost 4 bases and the J segment 4 bases; nucleotides outside the gene matches: 8. The CDR3 spells CASSRFSGTSGYNEQFF. The CDR3 nucleotides are TGCGCCAGCAGCCGATTCTCCGGGACTAGCGGGTACAATGAGCAGTTCTTC.

The J gene is TRBJ1-2, the V gene TRBV10-1; TRBD1 matches 7 bases. Germline loops: CDR1 WNHNN, CDR2 SYGVQD (reference sequence). The CDR3 extends over 15 amino acids. V lost 3 bases to trimming and J lost 8 bases; unmatched junction nucleotides: 12. For the CDR3, the DNA is TGCGCCAGCAGTGACTACGGGACAGCCGATCGGGGCTACACCTTC. It yields the protein CASSDYGTADRGYTF.

This clone showed up just once. The chain recombines TRBV6-2 or TRBV6-3 with TRBJ2-7; 8 nucleotides match TRBD1. Germline values: CDR1 MNHEY, CDR2 SVGEGT. The CDR3 has 14 amino acids. V lost 6 bases to trimming and J lost 6 bases; unmatched junction nucleotides: 10. CDR3 sequence (DNA): TGTGCCAGCAGCGGACCGGGACAGGTCGCCGAGCAGTACTTC. It is translated as CASSGPGQVAEQYF.

This clone showed up just once. This chain joins TRBV5-4 and TRBJ2-5; 8 nucleotides align to TRBD1. V was pared by 4 bases and J by 5 bases, with 7 bases of the junction left unmatched. This CDR3 has 14 residues. The germline V gene has CDR1 SGHNT and CDR2 YYREEE (reference sequence). This CDR3 is CASSLSTGAETQYF. CDR3 nucleotides: TGTGCCAGCAGCCTCTCGACAGGGGCCGAGACCCAGTACTTC.

The rearrangement joins TRBV5-1 to TRBJ2-2, with 9 nucleotides matching TRBD2. Germline loops: CDR1 SGHRS, CDR2 YFSETQ. The V segment lost 4 bases and the J segment 7 bases; nucleotides outside the gene matches: 11. This CDR3 has 16 amino acids. The CDR3 loop is CASSPSRGRGGGELFF. The CDR3 DNA reads TGCGCCAGCAGCCCCTCGAGAGGGCGGGGGGGCGGGGAGCTGTTTTTT.

This clone was seen only a few times. For the CDR3, the DNA is TGTGCCAGCACCGAACAGGGCTTGGTACACACTGAAGCTTTCTTT. It codes for CASTEQGLVHTEAFF. The V gene is TRBV5-8, the J gene TRBJ1-1; perhaps TRBD1 as D (6 bases). V was pared by 6 bases and J by 3 bases, with 18 bases between. The CDR3 is 15 amino acids. Germline CDR1 is SGHTS and CDR2 is YDEGEE. Supplemented by reference TRBV5-8 and TRBJ1-1, the full variable domain reads EAGVTQSPTHLIKTRGQQATLRCSPISGHTSVYWYQQALGLGLQFLLWYDEGEERNRGNFPPRFSGRQFPNYSSELNVNALELEDSALYLCASTEQGLVHTEAFFGQGTRLTVV.

With respect to this clone: At one end the junction does not follow the germline gene, possibly because of a read error. The CDR3 region has the DNA TGCGCCAGCAGCCAGGGACTAGCGGGACTCTCCCACGAGCAGTACTTC. Residues: CASSQGLAGLSHEQYF. The rearrangement links TRBV4-1 to TRBJ2-7; 13 bases are a match to TRBD2. This CDR3 is built from 16 residues. Germline assignment: CDR1 MGHRA and CDR2 YSYEKL.

V is TRBV28 and J is TRBJ2-7; D is perhaps TRBD1 (6 bases). This CDR3 contains 13 residues. Looked up from germline, CDR1 is MDHEN and CDR2 is SYDVKM. V lost 3 bases and J lost 5, with 11 bases in between. CDR3 nucleotides: TGTGCCAGCAGTTTGGCAGGGGCCCACGAGCAGTACTTC. It yields the protein CASSLAGAHEQYF. The entire variable domain, with the rest obtained from reference TRBV28 and TRBJ2-7, is as follows: DVKVTQSSRYLVKRTGEKVFLECVQDMDHENMFWYRQDPGLGLRLIYFSYDVKMKEKGDIPEGYSVSREKKERFSLILESASTNQTSMYLCASSLAGAHEQYFGPGTRLTVT.

This clone appeared a few times. The rearrangement joins TRBV7-3 to TRBJ1-1; tentatively, D is TRBD1 (5 bases). This CDR3 spans 14 amino acids. The ends were cut back, 1 base at V and 4 bases at J, with 10 bases in the middle. Germline V gene lookup returns CDR1 SGHTA and CDR2 FQGTGA. In DNA, the CDR3 is TGTGCCAGCAGCTTAATAGGCGGGGCCACTGAAGCTTTCTTT. This codes for CASSLIGGATEAFF.

The chain carries TRBV28 and TRBJ1-5; D is perhaps TRBD1 (5 bases). Germline V CDR1 and CDR2: MDHEN, SYDVKM. V lost 5 bases and J lost 0, with 14 bases in between. This CDR3 has 16 residues. Here the CDR3 DNA reads TGTGCCAGCAGTCTTAACAGGTACCTTAGCAATCAGCCCCAGCATTTT. Its translation is CASSLNRYLSNQPQHF.

This sequence joins TRBV20-1 and TRBJ2-1, with D possibly being TRBD2 (5 bases). The CDR3 is 11 amino acids. Germline V lookup: CDR1 DFQATT, CDR2 SNEGSKA (reference sequence). CDR3 in DNA: TGCTCCGGGAAGGGTTACAATGAGCAGTTCTTC. It yields the protein CSGKGYNEQFF.